The present T cell receptor (beta chain) was sequenced within a study of patients and donors after allogeneic stem cell transplantation. The ends were cut back, 3 bases at V and 1 base at J, with 7 bases in the middle. This CDR3 spans 13 amino acids. From the RT-PCR reads, TCRdb called clonotypes with MiXCR, one entry per CDR3 protein. Of some 880,000 distinct CDR3 sequences detected, more than 15% appear once; the ten largest clones hold 5.5% to 6.5%. This clonotype was seen a few times. The receptor was derived from a human donor who was either an allogeneic HSCT recipient or a stem cell or donor lymphocyte infusion donor (not recorded which). It is not recorded whose cells these are; they may come from a transplant donor. The material sequenced was blood, either unsorted or a sorted T cell fraction (not recorded which). This chain connects TRBV12-3 or TRBV12-4 to TRBJ2-7; no firm D call. CDR3 in amino acids: CASSLTWSYEQYF. The CDR3 DNA follows: TGTGCCAGCAGTTTGACGTGGTCCTACGAGCAGTACTTC.